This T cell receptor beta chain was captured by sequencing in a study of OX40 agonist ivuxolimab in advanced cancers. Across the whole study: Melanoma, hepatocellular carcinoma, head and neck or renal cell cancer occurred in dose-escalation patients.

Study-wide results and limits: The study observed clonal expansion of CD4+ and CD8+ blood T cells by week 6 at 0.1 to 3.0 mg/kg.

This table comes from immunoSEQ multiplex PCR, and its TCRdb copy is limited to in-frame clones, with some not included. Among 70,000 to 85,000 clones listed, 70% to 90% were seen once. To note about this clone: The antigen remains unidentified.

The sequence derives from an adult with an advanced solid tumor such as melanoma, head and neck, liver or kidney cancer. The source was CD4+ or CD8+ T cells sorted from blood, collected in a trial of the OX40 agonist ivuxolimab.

Here the CDR3 reads CAISESEIYGYTF. CDR3 nucleotide sequence: TGTGCCATCAGTGAGTCGGAAATCTATGGCTACACCTTC. This chain links TRBV10-3 with TRBJ1-2; D is unresolved. This CDR3 region has 13 residues. The V end lost 0 bases, the J end lost 4 bases, and 6 bases lay between the germline ends. The germline CDR1 and CDR2 sequences are ENHRY and SYGVKD.